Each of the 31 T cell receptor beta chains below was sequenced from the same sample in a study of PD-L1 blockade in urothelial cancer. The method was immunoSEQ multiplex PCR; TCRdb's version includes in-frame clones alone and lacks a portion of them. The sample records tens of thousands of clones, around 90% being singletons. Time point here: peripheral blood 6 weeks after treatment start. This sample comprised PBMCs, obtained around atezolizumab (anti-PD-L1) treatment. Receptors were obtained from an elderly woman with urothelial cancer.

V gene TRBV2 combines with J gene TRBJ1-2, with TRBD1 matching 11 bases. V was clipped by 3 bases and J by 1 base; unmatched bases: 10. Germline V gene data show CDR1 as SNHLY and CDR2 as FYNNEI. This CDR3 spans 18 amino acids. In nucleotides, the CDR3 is TGTGCCAGCAGTGAGACACTATGGGGGACAGGGGGTAACTATGGCTACACCTTC. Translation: CASSETLWGTGGNYGYTF.

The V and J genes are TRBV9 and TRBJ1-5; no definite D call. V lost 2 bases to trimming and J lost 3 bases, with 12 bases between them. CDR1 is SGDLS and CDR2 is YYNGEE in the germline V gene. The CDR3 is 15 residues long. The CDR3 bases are TGTGCCAGCAGCGTTGGATCCGGGAACAATCAGCCCCAGCATTTT. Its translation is CASSVGSGNNQPQHF.

The CDR3 loop reads CASSRDSGTSGIEQYF. DNA for the CDR3: TGTGCCAGCAGCCGGGACTCCGGGACTAGCGGGATAGAGCAGTACTTC. The V and J genes are TRBV7-2 and TRBJ2-7; 13 bases align to TRBD2. The CDR3 runs 16 residues. J was trimmed by 7 bases and V by 5 bases; bases with no gene match: 11. Germline V gives CDR1 SGHTA, CDR2 FQGNSA.

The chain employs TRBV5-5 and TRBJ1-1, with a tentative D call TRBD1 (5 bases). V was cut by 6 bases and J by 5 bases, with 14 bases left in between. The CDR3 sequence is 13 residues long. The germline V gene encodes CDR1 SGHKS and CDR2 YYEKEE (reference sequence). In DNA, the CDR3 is TGTGCCAGCATCAGGGAAATGATAACTGAAGCTTTCTTT. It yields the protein CASIREMITEAFF.

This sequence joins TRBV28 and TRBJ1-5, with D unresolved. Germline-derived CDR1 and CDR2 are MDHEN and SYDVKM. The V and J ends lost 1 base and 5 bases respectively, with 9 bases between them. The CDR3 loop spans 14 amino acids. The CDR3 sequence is CASSLYGGHQPQHF. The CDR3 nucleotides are TGTGCCAGCAGTTTATATGGAGGGCATCAGCCCCAGCATTTT.

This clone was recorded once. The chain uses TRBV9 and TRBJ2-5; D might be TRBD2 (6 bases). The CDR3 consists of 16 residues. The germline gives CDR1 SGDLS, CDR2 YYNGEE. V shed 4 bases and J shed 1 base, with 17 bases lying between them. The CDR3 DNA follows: TGTGCCAGCAGCACGCGGGACGGATTACTCCAAGAGACCCAGTACTTC. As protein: CASSTRDGLLQETQYF. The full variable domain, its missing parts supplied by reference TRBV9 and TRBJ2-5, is DSGVTQTPKHLITATGQRVTLRCSPRSGDLSVYWYQQSLDQGLQFLIQYYNGEERAKGNILERFSAQQFPDLHSELNLSSLELGDSALYFCASSTRDGLLQETQYFGPGTRLLVL.

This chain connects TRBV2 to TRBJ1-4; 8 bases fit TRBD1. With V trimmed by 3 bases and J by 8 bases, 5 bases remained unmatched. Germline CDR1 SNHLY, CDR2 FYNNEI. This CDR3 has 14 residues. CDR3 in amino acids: CASSDRTGTEKLFF. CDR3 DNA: TGTGCCAGCAGTGACCGGACAGGGACCGAAAAACTGTTTTTT.

CDR3 sequence reads: CAWSVQVSPLHF. In DNA form, the CDR3 reads TGTGCCTGGAGTGTACAGGTGTCACCCCTCCACTTT. This chain connects TRBV30 to TRBJ1-6; weak D call: TRBD1 (5 bases). This CDR3 spans 12 amino acids. Looked up from germline, CDR1 is GTSNPN and CDR2 is SVGIG (reference sequence). Trimming shortened V by 0 bases and J by 10 bases, and 7 bases separated the two germline ends.

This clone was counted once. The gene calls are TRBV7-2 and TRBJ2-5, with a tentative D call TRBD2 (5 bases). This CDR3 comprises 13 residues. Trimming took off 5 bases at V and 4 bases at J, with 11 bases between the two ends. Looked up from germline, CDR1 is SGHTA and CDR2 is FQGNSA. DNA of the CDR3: TGTGCCAGCAGCCGGTGGGAGAGAGAGACCCAGTACTTC. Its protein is CASSRWERETQYF. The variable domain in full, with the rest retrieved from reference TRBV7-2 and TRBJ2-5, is GAGVSQSPSNKVTEKGKDVELRCDPISGHTALYWYRQSLGQGLEFLIYFQGNSAPDKSGLPSDRFSAERTGGSVSTLTIQRTQQEDSAVYLCASSRWERETQYFGPGTRLLVL.

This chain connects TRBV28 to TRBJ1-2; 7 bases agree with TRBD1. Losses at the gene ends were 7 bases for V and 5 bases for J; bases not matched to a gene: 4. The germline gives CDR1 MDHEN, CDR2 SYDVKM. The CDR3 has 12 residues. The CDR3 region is CASTGTVYGYTF. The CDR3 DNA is TGTGCCAGCACCGGGACAGTTTATGGCTACACCTTC.

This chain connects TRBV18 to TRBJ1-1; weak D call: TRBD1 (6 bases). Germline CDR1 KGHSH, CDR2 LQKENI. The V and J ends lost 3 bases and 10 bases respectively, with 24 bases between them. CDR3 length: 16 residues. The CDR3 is CASSPPTLQGSGVAFF. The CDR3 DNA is TGTGCCAGCTCACCCCCTACCTTACAGGGTTCGGGTGTAGCTTTCTTT.

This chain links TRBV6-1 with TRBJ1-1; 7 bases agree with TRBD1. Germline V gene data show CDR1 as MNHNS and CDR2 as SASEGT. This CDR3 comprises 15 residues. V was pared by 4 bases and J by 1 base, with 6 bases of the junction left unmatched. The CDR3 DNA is TGTGCCAGCAGTGCTACCCAGGGGGGGAACACTGAAGCTTTCTTT. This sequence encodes CASSATQGGNTEAFF.

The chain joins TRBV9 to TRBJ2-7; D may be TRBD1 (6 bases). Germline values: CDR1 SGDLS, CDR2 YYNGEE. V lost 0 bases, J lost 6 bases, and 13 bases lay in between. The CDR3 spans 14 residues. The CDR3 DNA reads TGTGCCAGCAGCGTAGGAGCAGGGGTCGGCGAGCAGTACTTC. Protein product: CASSVGAGVGEQYF.

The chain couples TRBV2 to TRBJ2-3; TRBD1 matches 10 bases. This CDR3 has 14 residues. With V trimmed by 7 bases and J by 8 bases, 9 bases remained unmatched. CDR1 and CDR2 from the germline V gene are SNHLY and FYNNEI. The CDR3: CASNPDRGWGTQYF. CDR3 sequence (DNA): TGTGCCAGCAATCCGGACAGGGGGTGGGGTACGCAGTATTTT.

CDR3 DNA sequence: TGTGCCAGCAGCCAAGATTCAGGAGGGAGTGTATATGGCTACACCTTC. This gives the protein CASSQDSGGSVYGYTF. This chain links TRBV4-2 with TRBJ1-2; D gene unclear. The V end lost 0 bases, the J end lost 5 bases, and 16 bases lay between the germline ends. Germline values: CDR1 LGHNA, CDR2 YNFKEQ. This CDR3 has 16 residues.

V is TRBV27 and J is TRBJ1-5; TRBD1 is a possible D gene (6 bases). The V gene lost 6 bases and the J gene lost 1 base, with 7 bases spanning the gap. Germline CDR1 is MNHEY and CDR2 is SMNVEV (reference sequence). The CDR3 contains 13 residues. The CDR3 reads CASSDRSNQPQHF. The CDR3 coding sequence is TGTGCCAGCAGCGACAGGAGCAATCAGCCCCAGCATTTT.

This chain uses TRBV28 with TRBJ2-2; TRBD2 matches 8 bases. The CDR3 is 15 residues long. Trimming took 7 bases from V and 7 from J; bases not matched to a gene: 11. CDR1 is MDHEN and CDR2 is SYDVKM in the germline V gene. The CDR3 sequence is CASKAVVAGNGELFF. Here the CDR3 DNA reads TGTGCCAGCAAGGCCGTGGTAGCGGGAAACGGGGAGCTGTTTTTT.

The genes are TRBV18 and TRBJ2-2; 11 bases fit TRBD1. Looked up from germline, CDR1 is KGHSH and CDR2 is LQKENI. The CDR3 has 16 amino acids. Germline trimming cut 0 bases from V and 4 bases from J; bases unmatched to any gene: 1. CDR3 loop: CASSPPGTGGTGELFF. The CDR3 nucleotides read TGTGCCAGCTCACCACCCGGGACAGGGGGCACCGGGGAGCTGTTTTTT.

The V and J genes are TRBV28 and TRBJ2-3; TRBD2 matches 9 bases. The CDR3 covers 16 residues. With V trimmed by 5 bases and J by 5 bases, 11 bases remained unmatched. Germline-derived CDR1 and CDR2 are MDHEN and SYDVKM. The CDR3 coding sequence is TGTGCCAGCAGTCCTTGGGTAGCGGGAGAGGGAGATACGCAGTATTTT. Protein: CASSPWVAGEGDTQYF.

The CDR3 DNA reads as TGTGCCATCAGTGATCCAGGGGAAGTTGAGGAAAAACTGTTTTTT. Amino acid sequence: CAISDPGEVEEKLFF. This chain links TRBV10-3 with TRBJ1-4; TRBD1 is a possible D gene (6 bases). With 3 bases removed from V and 8 bases from J, the gap between germline ends came to 16 bases. The CDR3 covers 15 residues. CDR1 is ENHRY and CDR2 is SYGVKD in the germline V gene.

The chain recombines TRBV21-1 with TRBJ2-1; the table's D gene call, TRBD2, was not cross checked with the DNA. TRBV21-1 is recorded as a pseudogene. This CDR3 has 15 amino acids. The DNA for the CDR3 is TGTGCCAGCAGATCCTGGCGGGAGGATGGGGGTGAGCAGTTCTTC. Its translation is CASRSWREDGGEQFF.

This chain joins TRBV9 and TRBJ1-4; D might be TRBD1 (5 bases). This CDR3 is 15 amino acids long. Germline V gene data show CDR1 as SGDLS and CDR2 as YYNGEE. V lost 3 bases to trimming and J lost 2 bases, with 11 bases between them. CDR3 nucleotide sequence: TGTGCCAGCAGCGACGACAGAAGTACTAATGAAAAACTGTTTTTT. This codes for CASSDDRSTNEKLFF.

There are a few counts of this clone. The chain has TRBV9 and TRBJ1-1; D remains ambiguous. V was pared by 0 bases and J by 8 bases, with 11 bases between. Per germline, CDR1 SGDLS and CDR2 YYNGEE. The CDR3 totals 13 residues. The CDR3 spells CASSVVSGTEAFF. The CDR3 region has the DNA TGTGCCAGCAGCGTAGTAAGCGGAACGGAAGCTTTCTTT.

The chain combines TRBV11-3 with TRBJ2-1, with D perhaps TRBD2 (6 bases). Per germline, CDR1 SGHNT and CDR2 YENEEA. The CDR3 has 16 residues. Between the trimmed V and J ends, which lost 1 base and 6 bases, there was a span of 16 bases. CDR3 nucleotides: TGTGCCAGCAGCTTAGGATTAGGGAGCGGGCCCAATGAGCAGTTCTTC. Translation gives CASSLGLGSGPNEQFF.

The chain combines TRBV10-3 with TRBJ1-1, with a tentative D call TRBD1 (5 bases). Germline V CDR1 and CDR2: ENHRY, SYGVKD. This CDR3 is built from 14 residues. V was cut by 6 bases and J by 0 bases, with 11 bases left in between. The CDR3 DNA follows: TGTGCCATCAGCAAAGACAGCATGAACACTGAAGCTTTCTTT. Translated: CAISKDSMNTEAFF.

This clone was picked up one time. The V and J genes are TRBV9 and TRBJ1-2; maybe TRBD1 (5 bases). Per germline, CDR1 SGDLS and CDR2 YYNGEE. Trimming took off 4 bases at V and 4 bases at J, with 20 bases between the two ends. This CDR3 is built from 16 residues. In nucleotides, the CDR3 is TGTGCCAGCAGCAGCGGGGCAGTGGAGAATAGCTATGGCTACACCTTC. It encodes CASSSGAVENSYGYTF.

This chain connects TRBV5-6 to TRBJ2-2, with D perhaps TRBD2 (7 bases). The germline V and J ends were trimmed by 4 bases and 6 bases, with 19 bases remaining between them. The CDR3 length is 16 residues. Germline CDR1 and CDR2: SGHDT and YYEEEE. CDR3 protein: CASSPRGRGGAGELFF. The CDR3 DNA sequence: TGTGCCAGCAGCCCACGGGGCAGGGGAGGGGCCGGGGAGCTGTTTTTT.

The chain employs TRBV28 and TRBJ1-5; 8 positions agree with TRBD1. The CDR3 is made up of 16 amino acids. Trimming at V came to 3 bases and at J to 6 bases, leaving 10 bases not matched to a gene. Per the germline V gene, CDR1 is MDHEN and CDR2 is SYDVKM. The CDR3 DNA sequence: TGTGCCAGCAGTTTTCCGACAGGGGTAATGAGTCAGCCCCAGCATTTT. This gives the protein CASSFPTGVMSQPQHF.

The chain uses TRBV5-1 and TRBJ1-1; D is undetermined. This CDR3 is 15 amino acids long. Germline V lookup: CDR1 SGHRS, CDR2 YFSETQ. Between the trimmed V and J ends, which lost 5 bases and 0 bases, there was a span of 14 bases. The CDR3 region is CASRGGDSVNTEAFF. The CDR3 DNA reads TGCGCCAGCAGAGGCGGGGATTCGGTGAACACTGAAGCTTTCTTT.

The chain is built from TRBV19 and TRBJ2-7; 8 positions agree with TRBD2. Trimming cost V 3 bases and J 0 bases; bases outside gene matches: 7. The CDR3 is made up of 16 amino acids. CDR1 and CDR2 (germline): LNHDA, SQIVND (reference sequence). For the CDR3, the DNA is TGTGCCAGTAGTATTAGTACTAGCGGTAGCTCCTACGAGCAGTACTTC. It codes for CASSISTSGSSYEQYF.

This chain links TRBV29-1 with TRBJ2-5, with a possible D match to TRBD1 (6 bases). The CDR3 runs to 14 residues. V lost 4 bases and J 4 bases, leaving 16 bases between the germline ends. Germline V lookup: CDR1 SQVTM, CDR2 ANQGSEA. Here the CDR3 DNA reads TGCAGCGTTGGCGGACAGCAGGCGGGAGAGACCCAGTACTTC. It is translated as CSVGGQQAGETQYF.